This note documents a single TCR beta chain sequence. The data were obtained in a study of cytomegalovirus exposure and HLA in healthy donors. Trimming removed 3 bases at V and 10 bases at J, with 8 bases between. There are 11 residues in the CDR3. The germline V gene has CDR1 MNHEY and CDR2 SVGAGI. A multiplex PCR was run with 60 Vbeta primers and 13 Jbeta primers. The assay was immunoSEQ multiplex PCR, and TCRdb's table has in-frame clones only and misses some. This repertoire shows about 150,000 clones, around 78% found once; its top ten account for 1.5% to 2%. This rearrangement joins TRBV6-5 to TRBJ2-3; D remains ambiguous. The sequencing input was PBMCs. The clonotype originates from a woman aged 18-30 years in good health and CMV-seronegative. CDR3 nucleotides: TGTGCCAGCAGTTATAAAGTAGCGCAGTATTTT. This gives the protein CASSYKVAQYF.